The rows below give T cell receptor beta chains drawn from one sample of a study of CD8 T cells in Susac syndrome. Each CDR3 protein gets one entry after TCRdb re-called the immunoSEQ multiplex PCR reads with MiXCR. Of tens of thousands of distinct CDR3 sequences listed, 95% are singletons. Sequenced input: CD8+ T cells from PBMCs. The receptors come from a human donor with Susac syndrome. Both conserved end residues are part of each CDR3. The D gene is left open where the match is weak. Expanded clones get a size class; other rows say once, few or many, or leave the size out.

clone size	V gene	J gene	D gene	CDR3 DNA	CDR3 protein
.	TRBV13	TRBJ2-6	.	TGTGCCAGCAGCGGTGGAGGGTCCGGGGCCAACGTCCTGACTTTC	CASSGGGSGANVLTF
.	TRBV4-3	TRBJ2-1	.	TGCGCCAGCAGCCAATCGGAGACACCCTCCTACAATGAGCAGTTCTTC	CASSQSETPSYNEQFF
.	TRBV29-1	TRBJ2-2	.	TGCAGCGTTGTCCTTGGCACCACGAACACCGGGGAGCTGTTTTTT	CSVVLGTTNTGELFF
once	TRBV27	TRBJ2-3	.	TGTGCCAGCAGTTTAAATTCCGGTGGTAGCCGAGATACGCAGTATTTT	CASSLNSGGSRDTQYF
.	TRBV28	TRBJ1-5	.	TGTGCCAGCAGTTTGGCAGGGGAGGGCAATCAGCCCCAGCATTTT	CASSLAGEGNQPQHF
.	TRBV29-1	TRBJ2-3	.	TGCAGCACTGATTCCAATCAGGTTCCAATAGATACGCAGTATTTT	CSTDSNQVPIDTQYF
.	TRBV24-1	TRBJ2-5	TRBD2	TGTGCCACCAGTGATTGGGGACTAGCGGGAGGAGGAGAGACCCAGTACTTC	CATSDWGLAGGGETQYF
.	TRBV20-1	TRBJ1-5	.	TGCAGTGCCCCTGACAGTAGCAATCAGCCCCAGCATTTT	CSAPDSSNQPQHF
.	TRBV2	TRBJ2-1	.	TGTGCCAGCAGTGTGGACAGATCCTACAATGAGCAGTTCTTC	CASSVDRSYNEQFF
.	TRBV2	TRBJ2-1	TRBD2	TGTGCCAGCAGCTCACTAGCGGTTGAGCAGTTCTTC	CASSSLAVEQFF
.	TRBV5-1	TRBJ2-1	.	TGCGCCAGCAGCTTGGTATACCCATTCGGTTACAATGAGCAGTTCTTC	CASSLVYPFGYNEQFF
.	TRBV4-1	TRBJ2-2	.	TGCGCCAGCAGCCTTACCGGGGTTAACACCGGGGAGCTGTTTTTT	CASSLTGVNTGELFF
.	TRBV4-1	TRBJ2-5	.	TGCGCCAGCAGTCTCTCCGGGACACAACAAGAGACCCAGTACTTC	CASSLSGTQQETQYF
.	TRBV4-3	TRBJ2-1	.	TGCGCCAGCAGCCAAGATAGGGGACTCCTGAATGAGCAGTTCTTC	CASSQDRGLLNEQFF
.	TRBV15	TRBJ2-3	.	TGTGCCACCAGCAGAGGGGCCGGGAGCACAGATACGCAGTATTTT	CATSRGAGSTDTQYF
.	TRBV12-3/TRBV12-4	TRBJ2-5	.	.	CASSFGAGKETQYF
.	TRBV18	TRBJ2-7	TRBD2	TGTGCCAGCTCACCACCGCACGGGGGGTCCTACGAGCAGTACTTC	CASSPPHGGSYEQYF
.	TRBV12-5	TRBJ2-5	.	TGTGCTAGTGCCCAACCAGTGGAGGAGACCCAGTACTTC	CASAQPVEETQYF
.	TRBV5-1	TRBJ2-1	TRBD2	TGCGCCAGCAGCGGGGACTACCTCTCCTACAATGAGCAGTTCTTC	CASSGDYLSYNEQFF
.	TRBV30	TRBJ2-1	.	TGTGCCTGGAGTGTACTAGGAGACAGCTACAATGAGCAGTTCTTC	CAWSVLGDSYNEQFF
.	TRBV3-1	TRBJ2-7	TRBD1	TGTGCCAGCAGCCAAGACTCCGGACAGGGTTTGCACGAGCAGTACTTC	CASSQDSGQGLHEQYF
.	TRBV3-1	TRBJ2-5	.	TGTGCCAGCAGCCAAGTCCAGGGGGAGACCCAGTACTTC	CASSQVQGETQYF
.	TRBV30	TRBJ2-3	TRBD2	TGTGCCTGGAGTGCCCAGACTAGCCCGCCTTTGGATACGCAGTATTTT	CAWSAQTSPPLDTQYF
once	TRBV6-5	TRBJ2-5	TRBD1	TGTGCCAGCAGTTACTCAGGGACAGGGGGGGAGACCCAGTACTTC	CASSYSGTGGETQYF
.	TRBV20-1	TRBJ2-7	TRBD1	TGCAGTGCTAGTAGTGGGGACAGGGCCTACGAGCAGTACTTC	CSASSGDRAYEQYF
.	TRBV9	TRBJ2-5	.	TGTGCCAGCAGCGCGCTTGGAGGTAGCGGAAACCAAGAGACCCAGTACTTC	CASSALGGSGNQETQYF
.	TRBV20-1	TRBJ2-1	.	TGCAGATCAGCCGAAGTGAATGAGCAGTTCTTC	CRSAEVNEQFF
.	TRBV6-4	TRBJ2-2	.	TGTGCCAGCAGTGCGGGAGACACCGGGGAGCTGTTTTTT	CASSAGDTGELFF
.	TRBV29-1	TRBJ2-1	TRBD2	TGCAGCGTTGTAGGTAGCGGGGCATACAATGAGCAGTTCTTC	CSVVGSGAYNEQFF
.	TRBV5-4	TRBJ2-5	.	TGTGCCAGCAGCTTGGGTGTGGCGGGACAAGAGACCCAGTACTTC	CASSLGVAGQETQYF
.	TRBV20-1	TRBJ2-7	.	TGCAGTGCTAGAGATTTGGCCTACGAGCAGTACTTC	CSARDLAYEQYF
.	TRBV3-1	TRBJ2-5	.	TGTGCCAGCAGCCAAGAAAACAGCCAAGAGACCCAGTACTTC	CASSQENSQETQYF
once	TRBV28	TRBJ1-5	.	TGTGCCAGCTCCCCCACCAGGAGCAATCAGCCCCAGCATTTT	CASSPTRSNQPQHF
.	TRBV24-1	TRBJ2-1	TRBD1	TGTGCCACCAGGGACGGGACAGGCTCCTACAATGAGCAGTTCTTC	CATRDGTGSYNEQFF
.	TRBV5-1	TRBJ2-7	.	TGCGCCAGCAGCTTTGACTCCAGCTCCTACGAGCAGTACTTC	CASSFDSSSYEQYF
.	TRBV7-9	TRBJ1-2	TRBD1	TGTGCCAGCACCTACCCGACAGGGTTGGACACCTTC	CASTYPTGLDTF
.	TRBV4-2	TRBJ1-5	.	TGTGCCAGCAGCCAAGATGGAGAGGTAGGAGCCCGGGTAGAGCCCCAGCATTTT	CASSQDGEVGARVEPQHF
.	TRBV5-6	TRBJ2-5	.	TGTGCCAGCAGCTTTGGTCGGGGAATAGAGACCCAGTACTTC	CASSFGRGIETQYF
.	TRBV27	TRBJ2-3	TRBD1	TGTGCCAGCAGTACGACAGGGTCCATCACAGATACGCAGTATTTT	CASSTTGSITDTQYF
.	TRBV9	TRBJ2-1	TRBD2	TGTGCCAGCAGCCCAGTAGCGGGAGGGCCCGGCTCCTACAATGAGCAGTTCTTC	CASSPVAGGPGSYNEQFF
.	TRBV5-1	TRBJ2-7	TRBD2	TGCGCCAGCCCAGGTGGCGGGAGGAGCTACGAGCAGTACTTC	CASPGGGRSYEQYF
.	TRBV4-2	TRBJ2-1	TRBD2	TGTGCCAGCAGCCAAGATTGGACTAGCGGGGCAAATGAGCAGTTCTTC	CASSQDWTSGANEQFF
once	TRBV11-1	TRBJ2-7	.	TGTGCCAGCGGAGCCTCTAGCGCACCCTCCCTCGAGCAGTACTTC	CASGASSAPSLEQYF